This entry is about one TCR beta chain. What it binds is unknown. This entry belongs to a study of long-term antiretroviral therapy in people with HIV. Study observations and caveats: The study lacked data on ART adherence, viral resistance or therapy changes.

The junction had 16 bases not matched to a gene; V was cut back by 4 bases and J by 4 bases. The V gene's germline CDR1 is ENHRY and CDR2 SYGVKD. The CDR3 covers 18 residues. Sequencing used immunoSEQ v3.0 at survey level. TCRdb's table, derived via immunoSEQ multiplex PCR, lists solely in-frame clones and lacks some. The table has about 24,000 clones, 70% to 85% seen once; the top ten hold 5% to 6.5%. This receptor was obtained from a man under 40 with HIV. This material consisted of unsorted PBMCs, taken 4.4 years after starting antiretroviral therapy. This rearrangement joins TRBV10-3 to TRBJ2-3; 8 nucleotides agree with TRBD2. CDR3 sequence (DNA): TGTGCCATCAGTGCCCCCCCCGACGGGAGGGTGGACGCAGATACGCAGTATTTT. It is translated as CAISAPPDGRVDADTQYF.